This record looks at one TCR beta chain sequence and its context. Time point here: newly diagnosed, previously untreated cHL patient sample. Magnetic negative selection of thawed PBMCs was the method by which CD4+ T cells were purified. These data belong to a study of PD-1 blockade in classical Hodgkin lymphoma. TCRdb's table, derived via immunoSEQ multiplex PCR, lists solely in-frame clones and lacks some. The sample holds about 32,000 clones, about 88% seen once. The sequence was collected from a human donor with classical Hodgkin lymphoma. The sample taken for sequencing was CD4+ T cells from blood.

In DNA, the CDR3 is TGCGCCAGCAGCAACCAGGGGGCTGGCACTGAAGCTTTCTTT. Its translation: CASSNQGAGTEAFF. This sequence joins TRBV5-1 and TRBJ1-1; TRBD1 matches at 8 bases. The CDR3 totals 14 residues. Losses at the gene ends were 4 bases for V and 4 bases for J; bases not matched to a gene: 6. The germline CDR1 and CDR2 sequences are SGHRS and YFSETQ.